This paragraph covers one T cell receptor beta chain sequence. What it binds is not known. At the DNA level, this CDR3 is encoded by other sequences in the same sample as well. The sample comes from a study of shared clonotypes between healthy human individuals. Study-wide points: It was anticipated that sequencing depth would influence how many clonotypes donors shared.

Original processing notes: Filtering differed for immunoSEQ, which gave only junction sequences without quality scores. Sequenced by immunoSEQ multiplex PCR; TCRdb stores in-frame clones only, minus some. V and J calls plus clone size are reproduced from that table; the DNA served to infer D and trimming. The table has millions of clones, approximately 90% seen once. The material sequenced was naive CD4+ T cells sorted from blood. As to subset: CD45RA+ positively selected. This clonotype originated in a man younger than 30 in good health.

The CDR3, as DNA: TGTGCCAGTAGTGCCCAACAGGGGGGAAATCAGCCCCAGCATTTT. Translating gives CASSAQQGGNQPQHF. The chain is built from TRBV19 and TRBJ1-5; 8 positions match TRBD1. The CDR3 runs 15 residues. V trimming: 5 bases; J trimming: 4 bases; junction bases outside the gene matches: 7. The germline CDR1 and CDR2 sequences are LNHDA and SQIVND (reference sequence).